The sequence of this T cell receptor (beta chain) was determined in a study of shared clonotypes between healthy human individuals. Study background: The donors, a couple of women and a few men, were aged 18 to 49.

Donors were healthy HIV-negative adults without recently reported acute infections or vaccinations. V lost 5 bases and J 6 bases, leaving 15 bases between the germline ends. From germline, CDR1 is SGHTA and CDR2 FQGNSA. The CDR3 is 14 amino acids. At the deep level, the assay was run. Produced via immunoSEQ multiplex PCR; TCRdb's table is partial and in-frame only. The data contain approximately 500,000 clones, about 78% of them singletons. This receptor was taken from a woman aged 40 to 55 in good health. Some clones in this sample may be carry-over from other donors' samples. Input material: PBMCs. The rearrangement joins TRBV7-2 to TRBJ2-3, with a possible D match to TRBD2 (5 bases). CDR3 coding DNA: TGTGCCAGCAGCCGTAGCGAAGGGCGGGATACGCAGTATTTT. As protein: CASSRSEGRDTQYF.